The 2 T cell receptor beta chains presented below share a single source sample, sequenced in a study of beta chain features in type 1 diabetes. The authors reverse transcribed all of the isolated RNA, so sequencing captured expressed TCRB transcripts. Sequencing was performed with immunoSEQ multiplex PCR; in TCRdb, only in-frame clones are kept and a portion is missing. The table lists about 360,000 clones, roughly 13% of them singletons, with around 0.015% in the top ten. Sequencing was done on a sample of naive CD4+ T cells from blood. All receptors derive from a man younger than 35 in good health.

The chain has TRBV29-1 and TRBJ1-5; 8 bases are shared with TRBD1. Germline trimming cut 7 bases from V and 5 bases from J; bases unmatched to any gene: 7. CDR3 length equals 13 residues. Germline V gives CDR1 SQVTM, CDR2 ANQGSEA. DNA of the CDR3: TGCAGCGCTATGGGACAGGCGGATCAGCCCCAGCATTTT. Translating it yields CSAMGQADQPQHF.

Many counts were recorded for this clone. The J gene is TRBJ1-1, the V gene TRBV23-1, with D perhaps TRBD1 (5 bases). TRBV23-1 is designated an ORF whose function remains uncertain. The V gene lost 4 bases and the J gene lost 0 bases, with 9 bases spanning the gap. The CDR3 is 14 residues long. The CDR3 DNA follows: TGCGCCAGCAGTCGTCCAGGGCTGAACACTGAAGCTTTCTTT. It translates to CASSRPGLNTEAFF.